This T cell receptor (beta chain) was sequenced in a study of blood T cell repertoires in COVID-19. Trimming removed 0 bases at V and 7 bases at J, with 4 bases between. The CDR3 length is 13 residues. Per the germline V gene, CDR1 is MRHNA and CDR2 is SNTAGT. Produced via immunoSEQ multiplex PCR; TCRdb's table is partial and in-frame only. Found here are 300,000 to 400,000 clones, 70% to 90% of them singletons; the top ten hold about 2.1%. The TCR originated in a woman aged 55 to 70 with COVID-19, enrolled during active disease. The rearrangement links TRBV6-4 to TRBJ1-6; D is ambiguous. The sequenced sample was peripheral blood. CDR3 sequence reads: CASSDSRNSPLHF. The CDR3 coding sequence is TGTGCCAGCAGTGACTCCCGGAATTCACCCCTCCACTTT.